Listed here are 3 T cell receptor beta chains from one sample, sequenced in a study of early T cells in non-severe SARS-CoV-2 infection. TCRdb itself ran the 5' RACE reads through MiXCR, one entry per CDR3 protein. This sample has more than 95,000 distinct CDR3 sequences, with approximately 16% found just once. Sequenced input: whole blood. These receptors were taken from an adult who was a healthcare worker with PCR-confirmed SARS-CoV-2 infection or an uninfected control (not recorded which).

This rearrangement joins TRBV12-3 or TRBV12-4 to TRBJ2-7; a possible D gene is TRBD2 (6 bases). The CDR3 has 15 amino acids. The V and J ends lost 0 bases and 3 bases respectively, with 12 bases between them. Here the CDR3 DNA reads TGTGCCAGCAGTTTAGCTGGAACCGGGGGCTACGAGCAGTACTTC. This encodes CASSLAGTGGYEQYF.

This clonotype showed up many times. The genes are TRBV10-1 and TRBJ2-2; the match to TRBD2 covers 7 bases. Germline CDR1 WNHNN, CDR2 SYGVQD (reference sequence). The length of the CDR3 is 15 residues. J was trimmed by 5 bases and V by 3 bases; bases with no gene match: 6. The CDR3 DNA sequence: TGCGCCAGCAGTGAAGCGGGAATCAATACCGGGGAGCTGTTTTTT. Translation: CASSEAGINTGELFF.

This clonotype was recorded a few times. The V gene is TRBV28, the J gene TRBJ2-7; the D is unclear. CDR1 and CDR2 (germline): MDHEN, SYDVKM. Trimming left V 4 bases short and J 0 bases short, with 13 bases between. The CDR3 runs 15 residues. CDR3 bases: TGTGCCAGCAGTTCCCTTTCTTTCAGCTCCTACGAGCAGTACTTC. Protein product: CASSSLSFSSYEQYF.